This T cell receptor (beta chain) was obtained from a study of OX40 agonist ivuxolimab in advanced cancers. Study observations and caveats: In CD8+ T cells, expanded clones were on average more numerous than in CD4+. Low clonal expansion, among the lowest seen, marked partial responders at 0.1-3.0 mg/kg. With doses of 0.1 to 3.0 mg/kg, CD4+ and CD8+ blood T cells had undergone clonal expansion by week 6.

Germline CDR1 MGHRA, CDR2 YSYEKL. The CDR3 is 16 amino acids. The V end was cut by 4 bases, the J end by 0 bases, with 16 bases between. Remarks on this clone: What it recognizes is unknown.

The assay was immunoSEQ multiplex PCR, and TCRdb's table has in-frame clones only and misses some. The sample shows tens of thousands of clones, over 80% of them seen only once. The TCR originated in an adult with an advanced solid tumor such as melanoma, head and neck, liver or kidney cancer. This specimen consisted of CD4+ or CD8+ T cells sorted from blood, obtained in a trial of the OX40 agonist ivuxolimab. The gene calls are TRBV4-1 and TRBJ2-7; D gene ambiguous. The CDR3 loop is CASSPGEAISSYEQYF. In DNA, the CDR3 is TGCGCCAGCAGCCCCGGTGAGGCGATTAGCTCCTACGAGCAGTACTTC.